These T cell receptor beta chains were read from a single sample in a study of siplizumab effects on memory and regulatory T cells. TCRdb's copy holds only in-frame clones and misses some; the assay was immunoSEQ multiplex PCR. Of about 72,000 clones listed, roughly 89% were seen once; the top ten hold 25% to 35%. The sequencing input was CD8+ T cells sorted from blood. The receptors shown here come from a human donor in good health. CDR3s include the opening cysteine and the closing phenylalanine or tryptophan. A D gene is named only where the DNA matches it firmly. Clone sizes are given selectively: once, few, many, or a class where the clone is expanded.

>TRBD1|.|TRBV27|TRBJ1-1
CASSPDRATEAFF
TGTGCCAGCAGTCCAGACAGGGCCACTGAAGCTTTCTTT
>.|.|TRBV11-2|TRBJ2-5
CASSQNYFQETQYF
TGTGCCAGCAGCCAAAACTATTTCCAAGAGACCCAGTACTTC
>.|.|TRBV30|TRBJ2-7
CAWGPTYEQYF
TGTGCCTGGGGGCCAACCTACGAGCAGTACTTC
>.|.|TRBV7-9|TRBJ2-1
CASSLDFINEQFF
TGTGCCAGCAGCTTAGACTTCATCAATGAGCAGTTCTTC
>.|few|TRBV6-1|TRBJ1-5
CASREGSENQPQHF
TGTGCCAGCAGGGAAGGGTCGGAAAATCAGCCCCAGCATTTT
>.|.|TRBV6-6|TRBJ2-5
CASSSLGRAQETQYF
TGTGCCAGCAGTTCCCTGGGCAGGGCCCAAGAGACCCAGTACTTC
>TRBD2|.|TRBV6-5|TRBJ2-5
CASSPGGVGTQYF
TGTGCCAGCAGCCCTGGGGGGGTGGGAACCCAGTACTTC
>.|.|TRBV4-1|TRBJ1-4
CASSQTDLGSEKLFF
TGCGCCAGCAGCCAAACGGACCTAGGGAGTGAAAAACTGTTTTTT
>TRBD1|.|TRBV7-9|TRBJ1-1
CASSLPRGQGRNTEAFF
TGTGCCAGCAGCTTACCCAGGGGACAGGGGAGGAACACTGAAGCTTTCTTT
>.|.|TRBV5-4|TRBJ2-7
CASSHGVSYEQYF
TGTGCCAGCAGCCACGGGGTTTCCTACGAGCAGTACTTC
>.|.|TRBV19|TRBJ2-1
CASANRAEEQFF
TGTGCCAGTGCGAACAGGGCGGAAGAGCAGTTCTTC
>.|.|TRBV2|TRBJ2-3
CASRGPDTQYF
TGTGCCAGCAGGGGCCCCGATACGCAGTATTTT
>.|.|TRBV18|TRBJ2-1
CASSPATSVNEQFF
TGTGCCAGCTCACCGGCTACGTCGGTGAACGAGCAGTTCTTC
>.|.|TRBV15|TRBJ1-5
CATSSYRAQPQHF
TGTGCCACCAGCAGTTACAGGGCGCAGCCCCAGCATTTT
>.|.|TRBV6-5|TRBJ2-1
CASSTTSNEQFF
TGTGCCAGCAGTACGACTAGCAATGAGCAGTTCTTC
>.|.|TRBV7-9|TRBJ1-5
CASSPRGGEEQPQHF
TGTGCCAGCAGCCCTCGGGGGGGGGAGGAGCAGCCCCAGCATTTT
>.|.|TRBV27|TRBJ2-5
CASSLSHSQETQYF
TGTGCCAGCAGTTTAAGCCACTCCCAAGAGACCCAGTACTTC
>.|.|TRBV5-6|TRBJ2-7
CASSLTGSDEQYF
TGTGCCAGCAGCTTGACCGGTTCTGACGAGCAGTACTTC
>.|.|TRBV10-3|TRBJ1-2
CAISAGDGYTF
TGTGCCATCAGTGCCGGAGATGGCTACACCTTC
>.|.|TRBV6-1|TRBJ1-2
CASSEPPLNYGYTF
TGTGCCAGCAGTGAACCCCCCCTTAACTATGGCTACACCTTC
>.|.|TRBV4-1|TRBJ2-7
CASSQDRTGNLYEQYF
TGCGCCAGCAGCCAAGATCGGACGGGAAACCTCTACGAGCAGTACTTC
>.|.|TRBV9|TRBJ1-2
CASSEGQWRPYGYTF
TGTGCCAGCAGCGAAGGCCAGTGGAGACCCTATGGCTACACCTTC
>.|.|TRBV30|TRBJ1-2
CAWSVSVFLPNYGYTF
TGTGCCTGGAGTGTGTCGGTGTTTCTGCCTAACTATGGCTACACCTTC
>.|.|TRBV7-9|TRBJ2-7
CASSYDTFNYEQYF
TGTGCCAGCAGCTATGACACCTTTAACTACGAGCAGTACTTC